These 29 T cell receptor beta chains originate from one sample sequenced in a study of T cells in Graves' hyperthyroidism and ophthalmopathy. RNA transcripts served as the template for amplifying TCR beta CDR3 regions. When the TCR CDR3 underwent first-round RT-PCR, the HTBI primer set was used. TCRdb reprocessed the multiplex PCR reads via MiXCR and lists one record per CDR3 protein. The repertoire holds roughly 56,000 distinct CDR3 sequences, around half seen once, with around 11% in the top ten. Sequences were obtained from blood. All receptors come from a woman aged 30 to 39 with Graves' ophthalmopathy.

This clonotype was seen repeatedly, ten times or more. This sequence joins TRBV5-1 and TRBJ2-5, with a tentative D call TRBD2 (6 bases). Germline CDR1 is SGHRS and CDR2 is YFSETQ. V gave up 3 bases and J gave up 2 bases, with 17 bases separating them. The CDR3 spans 16 residues. Written as DNA, the CDR3 is TGCGCCAGCAGCTCCGGAGGGATTGGAAGGCAAGAGACCCAGTACTTC. This encodes CASSSGGIGRQETQYF.

The chain is built from TRBV20-1 and TRBJ2-5; no reliable D call. This CDR3 spans 11 amino acids. The germline CDR1 and CDR2 sequences are DFQATT and SNEGSKA (reference sequence). Deletions cut 3 bases from V and 7 bases from J, with 9 bases between. CDR3 DNA sequence: TGCAGTGCTAGGGACGTAGGGACCCAGTACTTC. It is translated as CSARDVGTQYF.

As for this clonotype: An end of the junction does not agree with germline; a read error may underlie this. This chain joins TRBV7-9 and TRBJ1-1; the D gene is possibly TRBD1 (5 bases). The CDR3 contains 10 residues. The germline gives CDR1 SEHNR, CDR2 FQNEAQ (reference sequence). The CDR3 protein is CATYVGRDLF. The CDR3, as DNA: TGTGCCACCTATGTCGGCAGGGATTTATTT.

This clonotype came up many times. This chain uses TRBV7-6 with TRBJ1-1; D is perhaps TRBD1 (6 bases). This CDR3 spans 13 amino acids. Germline values: CDR1 SGHVS, CDR2 FNYEAQ. Trimming shortened V by 4 bases and J by 2 bases, and 8 bases separated the two germline ends. The CDR3 protein is CASSSDSNTEAFF. CDR3 DNA sequence: TGTGCCAGCAGCTCGGACAGTAACACTGAAGCTTTCTTT.

The chain combines TRBV15 with TRBJ2-3; 12 positions match TRBD2. The V gene end was trimmed by 3 bases and the J gene end by 0 bases; junction bases not matched to a gene: 1. This CDR3 has 16 amino acids. Germline loops: CDR1 LNHNV, CDR2 YYDKDF (reference sequence). The CDR3 sequence is CATSSGLAGSTDTQYF. The DNA of the CDR3 is TGTGCCACCAGCAGCGGACTAGCGGGGAGCACAGATACGCAGTATTTT. The full variable domain, its missing parts supplied by reference TRBV15 and TRBJ2-3, is DAMVIQNPRYQVTQFGKPVTLSCSQTLNHNVMYWYQQKSSQAPKLLFHYYDKDFNNEADTPDNFQSRRPNTSFCFLDIRSPGLGDTAMYLCATSSGLAGSTDTQYFGPGTRLTVL.

The V gene is TRBV2, the J gene TRBJ1-2, with D tentatively TRBD1 (5 bases). Per germline, CDR1 SNHLY and CDR2 FYNNEI. The CDR3 loop spans 13 amino acids. V lost 4 bases, J lost 3 bases, and 9 bases lay in between. In nucleotides, the CDR3 is TGTGCCAGCAGTGGGTGGGGACACTATGGCTACACCTTC. This encodes CASSGWGHYGYTF.

The rearrangement links TRBV7-8 to TRBJ1-1; TRBD1 matches at 7 bases. Germline lookup yields CDR1 SGHVS and CDR2 FQNEAQ. With V trimmed by 1 base and J by 11 bases, 10 bases remained unmatched. This CDR3 has 14 residues. The DNA of the CDR3 is TGTGCCAGCAGCTTAGGGGACAGACTCATTGAGGCTTTCTTT. This encodes CASSLGDRLIEAFF.

Written as DNA, the CDR3 is TGTGCCAGCAGTCTAGCGGGAGCAGAGACCCAGTACTTC. Translation: CASSLAGAETQYF. This chain joins TRBV9 and TRBJ2-5, with 10 bases matching TRBD2. CDR1 is SGDLS and CDR2 is YYNGEE in the germline V gene. The CDR3 has 13 amino acids. V gave up 5 bases and J gave up 4 bases; unmatched junction bases: 2.

The rearrangement links TRBV7-9 to TRBJ2-5; D is perhaps TRBD2 (5 bases). Between the trimmed V and J ends, which lost 2 bases and 0 bases, there was a span of 13 bases. Germline V CDR1 and CDR2: SEHNR, FQNEAQ (reference sequence). The CDR3 extends over 16 amino acids. Here the CDR3 DNA reads TGTGCCAGCAGCTTATCGGCAACCGGGAACCAAGAGACCCAGTACTTC. Translated: CASSLSATGNQETQYF.

This clonotype was seen at least ten times. The J gene is TRBJ2-1, the V gene TRBV12-3 or TRBV12-4; D call uncertain. The CDR3 runs to 15 residues. V shed 5 bases and J shed 0 bases, with 11 bases lying between them. CDR3 DNA sequence: TGTGCCAGCAGTCTGATTGGCTACTCCTACAATGAGCAGTTCTTC. Translation: CASSLIGYSYNEQFF.

This clonotype was seen at least ten times. CDR3 sequence (DNA): TGTGCCAGCAGCTTGGCCCGGGGACAGACTAATGAAAAACTGTTTTTT. This encodes CASSLARGQTNEKLFF. This sequence joins TRBV5-6 and TRBJ1-4; 7 bases agree with TRBD1. The CDR3 contains 16 residues. CDR1 is SGHDT, CDR2 YYEEEE, per germline. J was trimmed by 2 bases and V by 0 bases; bases with no gene match: 4.

This clonotype was observed many times. V is TRBV10-1 and J is TRBJ2-2; possibly TRBD2 for D (5 bases). This CDR3 contains 14 residues. Germline V lookup: CDR1 WNHNN, CDR2 SYGVQD (reference sequence). V shed 2 bases and J shed 2 bases, with 6 bases lying between them. As DNA, the CDR3 is TGCGCCAGCAGTGAGGGGAGAAACACCGGGGAGCTGTTTTTT. It translates to CASSEGRNTGELFF.

Comment on this clonotype: This sequence may be a read error, since a much larger clone differs from it by one base. The CDR3 nucleotides read TGTGCCAGCAGCTTGGAGTTTCGGGGGAGCGCCTACGAGCAGTACTTC. Translating it yields CASSLEFRGSAYEQYF. This chain joins TRBV11-1 and TRBJ2-7; TRBD2 might be the D (6 bases). Trimming left V 3 bases short and J 2 bases short, with 17 bases between. Germline assignment: CDR1 SGHAT and CDR2 FQDESV (reference sequence). The CDR3 runs to 16 residues.

The chain carries TRBV9 and TRBJ2-5; 8 bases agree with TRBD1. Germline values: CDR1 SGDLS, CDR2 YYNGEE. The CDR3 is 14 residues long. With V trimmed by 3 bases and J by 0 bases, 1 base remained unmatched. Here the CDR3 reads CASSGTGYQETQYF. In DNA form, the CDR3 reads TGTGCCAGCAGCGGGACAGGGTACCAAGAGACCCAGTACTTC. Full variable domain (outside the CDR3, taken from reference TRBV9 and TRBJ2-5): DSGVTQTPKHLITATGQRVTLRCSPRSGDLSVYWYQQSLDQGLQFLIQYYNGEERAKGNILERFSAQQFPDLHSELNLSSLELGDSALYFCASSGTGYQETQYFGPGTRLLVL.

V and J are TRBV9 and TRBJ2-1, with D hard to call. The CDR3 runs to 16 residues. CDR1 and CDR2 from the germline V gene are SGDLS and YYNGEE. The V end lost 7 bases, the J end lost 7 bases, and 24 bases lay between the germline ends. CDR3 amino acids: CASSPPRVLPGNEQFF. The CDR3 DNA follows: TGTGCCAGCTCACCACCGAGAGTACTTCCTGGGAATGAGCAGTTCTTC.

At least ten counts were recorded for this clonotype. V is TRBV27 and J is TRBJ1-1, with D unclear. CDR1 MNHEY and CDR2 SMNVEV come from the germline V gene (reference sequence). This CDR3 has 12 amino acids. V shed 6 bases and J shed 4 bases, with 9 bases lying between them. The CDR3 region is CASSLRGTEAFF. In DNA, the CDR3 is TGTGCCAGCAGCCTACGGGGCACTGAAGCTTTCTTT.

For this clonotype: The junction shows a germline mismatch at one end, possibly a read error. The rearrangement joins TRBV7-7 to TRBJ2-5, with D hard to call. The CDR3 covers 13 residues. The germline V gene has CDR1 SSHAT and CDR2 FNYEAQ (reference sequence). The CDR3 reads CASNSGPQETQYF. The CDR3 DNA sequence: TGTGCTAGCAATTCCGGACCCCAAGAGACCCAGTACTTC.

This clonotype has only one observation. The V and J genes are TRBV20-1 and TRBJ2-3; 12 nucleotides line up with TRBD1. This CDR3 has 14 amino acids. Germline-derived CDR1 and CDR2 are DFQATT and SNEGSKA (reference sequence). The V and J ends lost 3 bases and 4 bases, in that order; junction bases with no gene match: 2. The DNA of the CDR3 is TGCAGTGCTAGGGGGACAGGGGGCGCAGATACGCAGTATTTT. Translating gives CSARGTGGADTQYF.

This clonotype was seen at least ten times. This chain connects TRBV6-5 to TRBJ2-5; a possible D gene is TRBD1 (5 bases). The germline V gene encodes CDR1 MNHEY and CDR2 SVGAGI. Trimming removed 7 bases at V and 2 bases at J, with 11 bases between. This CDR3 contains 13 residues. The CDR3 DNA sequence: TGTGCCAGCATGGGGCGTCCTCAAGAGACCCAGTACTTC. It codes for CASMGRPQETQYF.

This clonotype occurred many times. This rearrangement joins TRBV3-1 to TRBJ1-1; TRBD1 matches at 7 bases. CDR3 length: 14 residues. Losses at the gene ends were 8 bases for V and 0 bases for J; bases not matched to a gene: 6. Per germline, CDR1 LGHDT and CDR2 YNNKEL (reference sequence). CDR3 DNA sequence: TGTGCCAGCCGGGACAGCGGCTTGAACACTGAAGCTTTCTTT. Its protein product is CASRDSGLNTEAFF.

This clonotype has ten or more counts. The chain is built from TRBV2 and TRBJ2-7, with D perhaps matching TRBD1 (5 bases). The CDR3 is made up of 14 amino acids. CDR1 is SNHLY and CDR2 is FYNNEI in the germline V gene. V was clipped by 8 bases and J by 2 bases, with 16 bases between them. Written as DNA, the CDR3 is TGTGCCAGCTGCCGCGACAGAGTACCCTACGAGCAGTACTTC. It encodes CASCRDRVPYEQYF.

This clonotype has a count of ten or more. The V and J genes are TRBV20-1 and TRBJ2-5, with 8 bases aligning to TRBD2. The germline CDR1 and CDR2 sequences are DFQATT and SNEGSKA (reference sequence). This CDR3 has 13 amino acids. J gave up 0 bases and V 7 bases, and 4 bases lay outside the gene matches. CDR3 bases: TGCAGTGGGTCTAGCGGGCACCAAGAGACCCAGTACTTC. Translating gives CSGSSGHQETQYF.

As regards this clonotype: Lacking the conserved final phenylalanine or tryptophan, this CDR3 likely reflects a read error. The genes are TRBV9 and TRBJ2-3, with a tentative D call TRBD1 (6 bases). The germline CDR1 and CDR2 sequences are SGDLS and YYNGEE. There are 14 residues in the CDR3. The CDR3 nucleotides are TGTGCCAGCAGCGGGACAGTATACACAGGTACGCAGTATCTT. Translation: CASSGTVYTGTQYL.

This clonotype was found many times. The chain combines TRBV4-2 with TRBJ2-7, with 9 bases lining up with TRBD1. This CDR3 spans 16 amino acids. V lost 3 bases, J lost 2 bases, and 8 bases stayed unmatched. Looked up from germline, CDR1 is LGHNA and CDR2 is YNFKEQ. This CDR3 is CASSQEQGASAYEQYF. CDR3 bases: TGTGCCAGCAGCCAGGAACAGGGGGCCAGCGCCTACGAGCAGTACTTC.

The chain uses TRBV19 and TRBJ2-1; either TRBD1 or TRBD2 may supply D (6 bases each). The CDR3 is made up of 18 amino acids. V dropped 1 base and J dropped 5 bases, with 21 bases sitting between them. The V gene's germline CDR1 is LNHDA and CDR2 SQIVND (reference sequence). The CDR3 region has the DNA TGTGCCAGTAGTATAGGCCGGGGGCCAGCCTACCCCCACAATGAGCAGTTCTTC. Amino acid sequence: CASSIGRGPAYPHNEQFF.

The gene calls are TRBV28 and TRBJ1-1; D unresolved. The CDR3 length is 12 residues. Trimming pared 4 bases from V and 5 bases from J, leaving 8 bases between. Germline V gene lookup returns CDR1 MDHEN and CDR2 SYDVKM. The CDR3 here is CASSWTGTEAFF. CDR3 in DNA: TGTGCCAGCAGTTGGACGGGGACTGAAGCTTTCTTT.

The chain is built from TRBV9 and TRBJ1-4; possible D gene TRBD1, 5 bases. V was clipped by 1 base and J by 6 bases, with 13 bases between them. The CDR3 loop spans 15 amino acids. Germline values: CDR1 SGDLS, CDR2 YYNGEE. The CDR3 bases are TGTGCCAGCAGCGTAAGTGGGGCAGCTGATGAAAAACTGTTTTTT. This codes for CASSVSGAADEKLFF.

This clonotype was picked up one time. The chain joins TRBV6-2 or TRBV6-3 to TRBJ1-6; TRBD1 matches at 8 bases. CDR1 MNHEY and CDR2 SVGEGT come from the germline V gene. There are 16 residues in the CDR3. Trimming removed 2 bases from V and 4 bases from J; junction bases left unmatched: 4. For the CDR3, the DNA is TGTGCCAGCAGTTACGGACAGGGAAGATATAATTCACCCCTCCACTTT. Translation gives CASSYGQGRYNSPLHF.

The sample holds many counts of this clonotype. The rearrangement joins TRBV6-5 to TRBJ2-7; D gene ambiguous. The germline CDR1 and CDR2 sequences are MNHEY and SVGAGI. The CDR3 runs to 13 residues. The V end lost 2 bases, the J end lost 11 bases, and 16 bases lay between the germline ends. Here the CDR3 DNA reads TGTGCCAGCAGTTACCCCACCTTTGGAGTTGAGTACTTC. Translated: CASSYPTFGVEYF.